The 20 T cell receptor beta chains below all came from one sample that was sequenced in a study of blood T cell repertoires in COVID-19. Some clones are missing from TCRdb's copy, which holds only in-frame ones; the method was immunoSEQ multiplex PCR. Of roughly 260,000 clones listed, 87% were seen once; the top ten hold 2% to 2.5%. Input material: peripheral blood. These receptors were collected from a woman aged 45-60 years who had recovered from COVID-19.

This clone was observed a few times. V gene TRBV10-1 combines with J gene TRBJ1-1; the match to TRBD1 covers 7 bases. CDR1 and CDR2 (germline): WNHNN, SYGVQD (reference sequence). With 11 bases clipped from V and 7 bases from J, the junction kept 10 bases outside the gene matches. The CDR3 has 12 amino acids. CDR3 coding DNA: TGCGCCGACCCTAGGGGGCGGTTTGAAGCTTTCTTT. Translating gives CADPRGRFEAFF.

The genes are TRBV3-1 (or the pseudogene TRBV3-2) and TRBJ1-2; the D is unclear. This CDR3 spans 13 amino acids. Germline V gene sequence: CDR1 LGHDT, CDR2 YNNKEL (reference sequence). V lost 1 base and J lost 6, with 9 bases in between. CDR3 amino acids: CASSQGTSDGYTF. CDR3 DNA: TGTGCCAGCAGCCAAGGTACTAGCGATGGCTACACCTTC.

The chain has TRBV6-4 and TRBJ1-2; D not certain. The CDR3 is 13 amino acids. Per the germline V gene, CDR1 is MRHNA and CDR2 is SNTAGT. V lost 5 bases, J lost 1 base, and 8 bases lay in between. The CDR3 protein is CASSPGINYGYTF. CDR3 coding DNA: TGTGCCAGCAGTCCCGGGATTAACTATGGCTACACCTTC.

The chain has TRBV19 and TRBJ1-1; 8 positions match TRBD1. V was pared by 7 bases and J by 2 bases, with 12 bases of the junction left unmatched. The CDR3 extends over 16 amino acids. Germline lookup yields CDR1 LNHDA and CDR2 SQIVND (reference sequence). CDR3 loop: CASKWQGARENTEAFF. Here the CDR3 DNA reads TGTGCCAGTAAGTGGCAGGGGGCGCGAGAAAACACTGAAGCTTTCTTT.

The J gene is TRBJ1-1, the V gene TRBV7-9; TRBD1 is a possible D gene (5 bases). The germline V gene has CDR1 SEHNR and CDR2 FQNEAQ (reference sequence). The CDR3 spans 13 residues. Trimming removed 0 bases at V and 10 bases at J, with 12 bases between. The CDR3 sequence is CASSLAAGKGAFF. The CDR3 DNA reads as TGTGCCAGCAGCTTAGCTGCAGGGAAGGGAGCTTTCTTT.

Regarding this clone: A clone one base away is much larger, so this may be a read error. The rearrangement links TRBV6-4 to TRBJ2-3, with TRBD1 matching 10 bases. The germline CDR1 and CDR2 sequences are MRHNA and SNTAGT. The CDR3 runs 14 residues. V trimming: 4 bases; J trimming: 4 bases; junction bases outside the gene matches: 2. CDR3 coding DNA: TGTGCCAGCAGTGTCGGACAGGGGGCAGATACGCAGTATTTT. Its protein product is CASSVGQGADTQYF.

This clone has a single count. In DNA, the CDR3 is TGTGCCACCGGGACAGGGGAGAACACTGAAGCTTTCTTT. Encoded protein: CATGTGENTEAFF. V gene TRBV7-9 combines with J gene TRBJ1-1; 10 bases are shared with TRBD1. Losses at the gene ends were 10 bases for V and 1 base for J; bases not matched to a gene: 3. This CDR3 is 13 amino acids long. The germline CDR1 and CDR2 sequences are SEHNR and FQNEAQ (reference sequence). The variable domain in full, completed from reference TRBV7-9 and TRBJ1-1, reads DTGVSQNPRHKITKRGQNVTFRCDPISEHNRLYWYRQTLGQGPEFLTYFQNEAQLEKSRLLSDRFSAERPKGSFSTLEIQRTEQGDSAMYLCATGTGENTEAFFGQGTRLTVV.

The chain carries TRBV28 and TRBJ1-5, with 9 bases fitting TRBD1. Germline CDR1 MDHEN, CDR2 SYDVKM. The CDR3 spans 15 residues. After removal of 7 bases from V and 4 bases from J, the junction contained 8 bases not matched to a gene. The CDR3 nucleotides are TGTGCCAGCAACCCCCCGGGACAGGGAAATCAGCCCCAGCATTTT. This sequence encodes CASNPPGQGNQPQHF.

The rearrangement joins TRBV4-2 to TRBJ2-1, with 12 positions matching TRBD2. Germline V lookup: CDR1 LGHNA, CDR2 YNFKEQ. The length of the CDR3 is 17 residues. Trimming at V came to 4 bases and at J to 8 bases, leaving 12 bases not matched to a gene. The CDR3, as DNA: TGTGCCAGCAGCCCGGAGAAGGCTAGCGGGAGGGCCCATGAGCAGTTCTTC. Translated, it gives CASSPEKASGRAHEQFF.

The chain carries TRBV12-3 or TRBV12-4 and TRBJ2-2; D is unclear. The length of the CDR3 is 11 residues. The V end lost 3 bases, the J end lost 6 bases, and 2 bases lay between the germline ends. CDR3 amino acids: CASSFSGELFF. The CDR3 nucleotides read TGTGCCAGCAGTTTCTCCGGGGAGCTGTTTTTT.

The chain combines TRBV21-1 with TRBJ2-7; TRBD2 was called by the table and not checked on the DNA. TRBV21-1 is noted as a pseudogene. The CDR3 is 14 residues long. The DNA of the CDR3 is TGTGCCAGCAGCAGTAGCGGAAACAACTACGAGCAGTACTTC. Translation gives CASSSSGNNYEQYF.

This chain joins TRBV6-5 and TRBJ1-2; D might be TRBD1 (5 bases). The germline gives CDR1 MNHEY, CDR2 SVGAGI. V was trimmed by 6 bases and J by 4 bases, leaving 18 bases between them. The CDR3 runs 15 residues. The CDR3 DNA is TGTGCCAGCAGGCCGACCCTGGCAGGGATCTATGGCTACACCTTC. Encoded protein: CASRPTLAGIYGYTF.

The chain is built from TRBV9 and TRBJ2-1, with 10 bases aligning to TRBD2. V was clipped by 2 bases and J by 0 bases; unmatched bases: 11. The germline gives CDR1 SGDLS, CDR2 YYNGEE. This CDR3 region has 19 residues. CDR3 nucleotide sequence: TGTGCCAGCAGCGTTTATGTTAGCGGGAGGACGAACTCCTACAATGAGCAGTTCTTC. This codes for CASSVYVSGRTNSYNEQFF.

The chain recombines TRBV2 with TRBJ1-5, with a weak D call TRBD1 (6 bases). Germline lookup yields CDR1 SNHLY and CDR2 FYNNEI. The CDR3 runs to 15 residues. Trimming cost V 3 bases and J 5 bases, with 14 bases left between them. The CDR3 protein is CASSDRTGRDQPQHF. The CDR3 nucleotides read TGTGCCAGCAGTGATCGTACAGGGAGGGATCAGCCCCAGCATTTT.

As concerns this clone: The junction and the germline gene differ at one end; a read error may be behind it. The J gene is TRBJ1-1, the V gene TRBV6-2 or TRBV6-3, with a possible D match to TRBD1 (5 bases). CDR1 and CDR2 from the germline V gene are MNHEY and SVGEGT. CDR3 length equals 15 residues. In DNA, the CDR3 is TGTGCCAGCAGCTACTTCCCGGGACGGGAGGCCGAAGCTTTCTTT. This encodes CASSYFPGREAEAFF.

This chain connects TRBV30 to TRBJ1-1; D possibly corresponds to TRBD1 (5 bases). Trimming took 2 bases from V and 4 from J, leaving 14 bases between them. The CDR3 extends over 14 amino acids. Per the germline V gene, CDR1 is GTSNPN and CDR2 is SVGIG (reference sequence). The DNA for the CDR3 is TGTGCCTGGAGTCAGGGCCCGGCCGCCACTGAAGCTTTCTTT. Translated: CAWSQGPAATEAFF.

V gene TRBV6-5 combines with J gene TRBJ1-2, with 7 bases identical to TRBD1. CDR1 MNHEY and CDR2 SVGAGI come from the germline V gene. J lost 8 bases, V lost 2 bases, and 14 bases had no gene match. The CDR3 extends over 16 amino acids. The CDR3 is CASSYIGGASFEGYTF. The CDR3, as DNA: TGTGCCAGCAGTTACATAGGGGGCGCTTCCTTCGAGGGCTACACCTTC.

In its sample, this clone was seen once. CDR3 region: CASSGPGGYDGYTF. CDR3 nucleotide sequence: TGTGCCAGCAGTGGGCCAGGGGGCTATGATGGCTACACCTTC. J is TRBJ1-2 and V is TRBV2; 8 nucleotides line up with TRBD1. Germline-derived CDR1 and CDR2 are SNHLY and FYNNEI. The V gene end was trimmed by 4 bases and the J gene end by 6 bases; junction bases not matched to a gene: 7. The CDR3 spans 14 residues.

Of note for this clone: Distinct nucleotide sequences in the sample also encode this CDR3. This chain joins TRBV6-5 and TRBJ1-5; the match to TRBD1 covers 7 bases. J gave up 4 bases and V 5 bases, and 2 bases lay outside the gene matches. The CDR3 sequence is 13 residues long. CDR1 MNHEY and CDR2 SVGAGI come from the germline V gene. The CDR3 region has the DNA TGTGCCAGCAGTCCAGGGGGGAATCAGCCCCAGCATTTT. Residues: CASSPGGNQPQHF.

This chain joins TRBV27 and TRBJ1-5; TRBD1 is a possible D gene (5 bases). V was pared by 2 bases and J by 5 bases, with 13 bases between. The V gene's germline CDR1 is MNHEY and CDR2 SMNVEV (reference sequence). The CDR3 is 15 amino acids. CDR3 in DNA: TGTGCCAGCAGTTTAGAGTACGGCAGGGATCAGCCCCAGCATTTT. As protein: CASSLEYGRDQPQHF.